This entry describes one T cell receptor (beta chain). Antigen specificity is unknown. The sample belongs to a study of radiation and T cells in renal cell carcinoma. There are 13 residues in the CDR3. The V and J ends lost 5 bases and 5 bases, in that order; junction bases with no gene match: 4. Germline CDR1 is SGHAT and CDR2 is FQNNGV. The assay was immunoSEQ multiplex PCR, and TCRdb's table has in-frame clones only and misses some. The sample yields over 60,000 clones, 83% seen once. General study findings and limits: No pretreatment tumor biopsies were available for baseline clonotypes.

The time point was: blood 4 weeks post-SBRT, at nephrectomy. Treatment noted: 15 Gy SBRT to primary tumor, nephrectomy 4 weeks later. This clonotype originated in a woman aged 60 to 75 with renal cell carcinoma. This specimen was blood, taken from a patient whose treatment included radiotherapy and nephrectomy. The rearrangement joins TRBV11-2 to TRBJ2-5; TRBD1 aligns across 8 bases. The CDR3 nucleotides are TGTGCCAGCAGCCAGGGGGCAGGGGAGACCCAGTACTTC. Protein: CASSQGAGETQYF.